This is a list of T cell receptor beta chains from one sample in a study of blood T cell repertoires in COVID-19. Repertoires were generated with immunoSEQ multiplex PCR, while TCRdb's copy carries only in-frame clones and drops some. The data show fewer than 250,000 clones, 85% to 90% seen once. Sequences were obtained from PBMCs or T cells enriched from blood (not recorded which). The receptors stem from a woman aged 40 to 49 in a cohort exposed to, infected with or recovered from COVID-19 (not recorded which). Both conserved end residues are part of each CDR3.

v_gene	j_gene	CDR3aa
TRBV11-2	TRBJ1-5	CASSLLRGSDQPQHF
TRBV2	TRBJ1-5	CASSEAEIDRVQPQHF
TRBV5-1	TRBJ2-7	CASSLEVAGGQYEQYF
TRBV6-1	TRBJ1-1	CASSEEGVNTEAFF
TRBV11-2	TRBJ1-5	CASSPGRTGNQPQHF
TRBV7-4	TRBJ1-2	CASSYGQAITGGYTF
TRBV7-2	TRBJ1-1	CASSSRGDRGRTEAFF
TRBV4-1	TRBJ2-7	CASSQGGTASYEQYF
TRBV5-5	TRBJ1-1	CASSPDASWETEAFF
TRBV29-1	TRBJ2-7	CSVLAESYEQYF